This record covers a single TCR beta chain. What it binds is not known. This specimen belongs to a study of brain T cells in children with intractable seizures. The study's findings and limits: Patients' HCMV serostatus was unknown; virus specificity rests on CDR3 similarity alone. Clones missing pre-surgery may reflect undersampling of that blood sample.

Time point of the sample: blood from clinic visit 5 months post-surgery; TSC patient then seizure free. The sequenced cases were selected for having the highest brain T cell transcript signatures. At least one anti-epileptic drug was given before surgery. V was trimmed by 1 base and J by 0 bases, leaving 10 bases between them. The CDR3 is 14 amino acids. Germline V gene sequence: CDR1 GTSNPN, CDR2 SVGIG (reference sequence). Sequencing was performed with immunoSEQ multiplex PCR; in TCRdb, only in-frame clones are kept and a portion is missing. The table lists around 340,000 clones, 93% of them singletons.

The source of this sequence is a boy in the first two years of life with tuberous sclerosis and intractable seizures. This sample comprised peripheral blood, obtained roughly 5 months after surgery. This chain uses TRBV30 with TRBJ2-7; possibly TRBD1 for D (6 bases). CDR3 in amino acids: CAWSGTVYSYEQYF. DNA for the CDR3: TGTGCCTGGAGTGGGACAGTCTACTCCTACGAGCAGTACTTC.